Reported below is one TCR beta chain. Antigen specificity is unknown. Within the sample, other DNA sequences also encode this same CDR3. These data belong to a study of T cell responses to AZD1222 COVID-19 vaccine. The wider study: Second doses that came at about 4 or about 12 weeks were put together. Findings and caveats of the study: Reports indicate that nearly half of spike-specific TCRs are directed at unmutated variant regions.

The CDR3 has 15 residues. Per germline, CDR1 SNHLY and CDR2 FYNNEI. Trimming took off 0 bases at V and 1 base at J, with 7 bases between the two ends. Generated by immunoSEQ multiplex PCR, the TCRdb table keeps only in-frame clones and is missing some. The sample yields approximately 76,000 clones, 82% seen once. The chain combines TRBV2 with TRBJ1-5; D gene unclear. The sequencing used peripheral blood, collected on day 0 of AZD1222 vaccination. The source of this sequence is an adult in good health. Here the CDR3 reads CASSEAGRSNQPQHF. For the CDR3, the DNA is TGTGCCAGCAGTGAAGCAGGGCGGAGCAATCAGCCCCAGCATTTT.